Presented here are 25 T cell receptor beta chains from one specimen sequenced in a study of fetal regulatory T cell absence and autoimmunity. Assay used: immunoSEQ multiplex PCR; TCRdb lists only in-frame clones, some missing. The data contain around 100,000 clones, 55% to 75% of them seen just once; the ten biggest clones take up 2%. Sequencing was performed on pancreas tissue. These receptors were taken from a male donor with IPEX syndrome.

This chain links TRBV7-8 with TRBJ2-7; 11 bases align to TRBD2. With 1 base clipped from V and 3 bases from J, the junction kept 2 bases outside the gene matches. Germline CDR1 is SGHVS and CDR2 is FQNEAQ. The CDR3 has 15 amino acids. The CDR3 loop reads CASSLDSGGGYEQYF. In DNA, the CDR3 is TGTGCCAGCAGCTTAGATAGCGGGGGGGGCTACGAGCAGTACTTC.

This clone was detected a few times. The chain carries TRBV19 and TRBJ2-1; 12 bases agree with TRBD2. The CDR3 loop spans 12 amino acids. V lost 9 bases to trimming and J lost 11 bases; unmatched junction nucleotides: 5. Per the germline V gene, CDR1 is LNHDA and CDR2 is SQIVND (reference sequence). CDR3 amino acids: CASGGLAGKQFF. CDR3 in DNA: TGTGCCAGCGGTGGACTAGCGGGAAAGCAGTTCTTC. The full variable domain, completed using reference TRBV19 and TRBJ2-1, is DGGITQSPKYLFRKEGQNVTLSCEQNLNHDAMYWYRQDPGQGLRLIYYSQIVNDFQKGDIAEGYSVSREKKESFPLTVTSAQKNPTAFYLCASGGLAGKQFFGPGTRLTVL.

The chain couples TRBV13 to TRBJ2-3; 13 bases are a match to TRBD2. CDR1 and CDR2 (germline): PRHDT, FYEKMQ (reference sequence). The CDR3 contains 17 residues. Trimming at V came to 5 bases and at J to 3 bases, leaving 8 bases not matched to a gene. CDR3 nucleotides: TGTGCCAGCAGCCCGGTGGGACTAGCGGGGTCTACAGATACGCAGTATTTT. Protein: CASSPVGLAGSTDTQYF.

This clone was seen a handful of times. In the same sample, other DNA sequences code for this CDR3. The CDR3 coding sequence is TGTGCCAGTAGTATGGGACAGGGCTACGAGCAGTACTTC. Its protein is CASSMGQGYEQYF. The V gene is TRBV19, the J gene TRBJ2-7; 9 bases line up with TRBD1. Germline V lookup: CDR1 LNHDA, CDR2 SQIVND (reference sequence). V shed 3 bases, J shed 3 bases, and the junction held 0 bases outside the gene matches. There are 13 residues in the CDR3.

The chain has TRBV5-1 and TRBJ1-1, with 10 bases matching TRBD1. Germline CDR1 SGHRS, CDR2 YFSETQ. J gave up 5 bases and V 3 bases, and 7 bases lay outside the gene matches. CDR3 length: 15 amino acids. This CDR3 reads CASSYRDRGYTEAFF. CDR3 DNA: TGCGCCAGCAGCTACCGGGACAGGGGCTATACTGAAGCTTTCTTT.

This chain uses TRBV6-6 with TRBJ2-1; 7 nucleotides match TRBD1. The germline CDR1 and CDR2 sequences are MNHNY and SVGAGI (reference sequence). The CDR3 is 13 residues long. V trimming: 7 bases; J trimming: 5 bases; junction bases outside the gene matches: 5. The CDR3 sequence is CASNRGPDNEQFF. The CDR3 DNA is TGTGCCAGCAATAGGGGGCCTGACAATGAGCAGTTCTTC.

This sequence joins TRBV18 and TRBJ1-3; D might be TRBD1 (5 bases). V was shortened by 6 bases and J by 3 bases, with 18 bases between the two germline ends. This CDR3 is built from 16 residues. CDR1 and CDR2 from the germline V gene are KGHSH and LQKENI. The CDR3 DNA follows: TGTGCCAGCTCCGTTTCGCCAGGGCGGAATGGAAACACCATATATTTT. Encoded protein: CASSVSPGRNGNTIYF.

The V and J genes are TRBV6-1 and TRBJ2-7; D gene uncertain. With 0 bases removed from V and 2 bases from J, the gap between germline ends came to 11 bases. The CDR3 loop spans 15 amino acids. The germline CDR1 and CDR2 sequences are MNHNS and SASEGT. Here the CDR3 reads CASSEAGHPPYEQYF. In nucleotides, the CDR3 is TGTGCCAGCAGTGAAGCGGGTCACCCTCCCTACGAGCAGTACTTC.

The V and J genes are TRBV7-9 and TRBJ2-3; the D gene is possibly TRBD2 (6 bases). The CDR3 loop spans 15 amino acids. V dropped 5 bases and J dropped 2 bases, with 14 bases sitting between them. Germline V gene lookup returns CDR1 SEHNR and CDR2 FQNEAQ (reference sequence). The CDR3 spells CASSQPGLLTDTQYF. CDR3 nucleotides: TGTGCCAGCAGCCAGCCGGGACTCCTCACAGATACGCAGTATTTT.

This sequence joins TRBV5-1 and TRBJ2-1; TRBD2 aligns across 16 bases. Per the germline V gene, CDR1 is SGHRS and CDR2 is YFSETQ. J was trimmed by 7 bases and V by 5 bases; bases with no gene match: 9. CDR3 length: 17 amino acids. The CDR3 spells CASRTGTSGRAGNEQFF. The CDR3 DNA reads as TGCGCCAGCAGAACCGGGACTAGCGGGAGGGCTGGGAATGAGCAGTTCTTC. The variable domain in full, completed from reference TRBV5-1 and TRBJ2-1, reads KAGVTQTPRYLIKTRGQQVTLSCSPISGHRSVSWYQQTPGQGLQFLFEYFSETQRNKGNFPGRFSGRQFSNSRSEMNVSTLELGDSALYLCASRTGTSGRAGNEQFFGPGTRLTVL.

The chain has TRBV5-8 and TRBJ2-1; D might be TRBD1 or TRBD2, each matching 5 bases. The CDR3 has 17 residues. V was shortened by 5 bases and J by 0 bases, with 18 bases between the two germline ends. CDR1 is SGHTS and CDR2 is YDEGEE in the germline V gene. DNA of the CDR3: TGTGCCAGCAGGGGGGAGAATCCTCGGCGCTCCTACAATGAGCAGTTCTTC. Translated: CASRGENPRRSYNEQFF.

The V call is TRBV6-6, the J call TRBJ2-7; 8 bases agree with TRBD2. The germline V gene encodes CDR1 MNHNY and CDR2 SVGAGI (reference sequence). The CDR3 is 16 residues long. V gave up 2 bases and J gave up 2 bases; unmatched junction bases: 8. The CDR3 nucleotides are TGTGCCAGCAGTTACAAGGCGGGAGGTACCGCCTACGAGCAGTACTTC. Translated, it gives CASSYKAGGTAYEQYF.

This clone occurred a few times. This sequence joins TRBV4-2 and TRBJ1-5; 9 positions agree with TRBD1. After removal of 0 bases from V and 5 bases from J, the junction contained 2 bases not matched to a gene. This CDR3 is 15 amino acids long. Germline V gives CDR1 LGHNA, CDR2 YNFKEQ. In nucleotides, the CDR3 is TGTGCCAGCAGCCAAGATCGGGACAGGGATCAGCCCCAGCATTTT. This encodes CASSQDRDRDQPQHF.

V gene TRBV15 combines with J gene TRBJ2-1, with TRBD2 matching over 8 bases. CDR3 length: 16 residues. V shed 3 bases, J shed 8 bases, and the junction held 12 bases outside the gene matches. Germline CDR1 reads LNHNV; CDR2 reads YYDKDF (reference sequence). This chain's CDR3 is CATSSPGTSAGDEQFF. CDR3 sequence (DNA): TGTGCCACCAGCAGCCCCGGGACTAGTGCCGGGGATGAGCAGTTCTTC.

This clone has just a few counts. This chain links TRBV5-1 with TRBJ2-7; 9 bases match TRBD2. CDR1 and CDR2 (germline): SGHRS, YFSETQ. This CDR3 has 14 amino acids. V dropped 0 bases and J dropped 7; count of bases not matched to a gene: 5. This CDR3 reads CASSLDAAGGEQYF. The DNA for the CDR3 is TGCGCCAGCAGCTTGGATGCAGCGGGAGGTGAGCAGTACTTC.

The chain links TRBV29-1 to TRBJ2-7; D could derive from TRBD1 or TRBD2 (6 bases each). The CDR3 sequence is 14 residues long. Germline lookup yields CDR1 SQVTM and CDR2 ANQGSEA. V gave up 3 bases and J gave up 0 bases, with 12 bases separating them. The CDR3 reads CSVEGGVSSYEQYF. The CDR3 DNA sequence: TGCAGCGTTGAGGGGGGCGTAAGCTCCTACGAGCAGTACTTC.

The V and J genes are TRBV6-6 and TRBJ2-4; 9 bases fit TRBD1. Unmatched junction bases numbered 10, after V lost 6 bases and J lost 7 bases. This CDR3 region has 15 residues. Germline V CDR1 and CDR2: MNHNY, SVGAGI (reference sequence). The CDR3 reads CASRRTGGAVNIQYF. The DNA for the CDR3 is TGTGCCAGCAGGCGCACAGGGGGCGCTGTCAACATTCAGTACTTC.

The chain recombines TRBV27 with TRBJ2-7, with 13 bases identical to TRBD2. Germline CDR1 and CDR2: MNHEY and SMNVEV (reference sequence). The CDR3 loop spans 14 amino acids. The V segment lost 6 bases and the J segment 2 bases; nucleotides outside the gene matches: 1. CDR3 region: CASRGTSGAYEQYF. CDR3 in DNA: TGTGCCAGCAGGGGGACTAGCGGGGCCTACGAGCAGTACTTC.

Here the CDR3 reads CASSYSGRGITGELFF. CDR3 nucleotide sequence: TGTGCCAGCAGTTATAGCGGGAGGGGAATCACCGGGGAGCTGTTTTTT. V gene TRBV6-6 combines with J gene TRBJ2-2; 11 bases are a match to TRBD2. Germline V gives CDR1 MNHNY, CDR2 SVGAGI (reference sequence). The CDR3 sequence is 16 residues long. Unmatched junction bases numbered 4, after V lost 3 bases and J lost 4 bases.

The V gene is TRBV7-2, the J gene TRBJ1-1; D perhaps matches TRBD1 (6 bases). Germline V lookup: CDR1 SGHTA, CDR2 FQGNSA. Trimming removed 5 bases at V and 3 bases at J, with 13 bases between. This CDR3 comprises 14 residues. The DNA of the CDR3 is TGTGCCAGCAGCCCTGGACAGAGTTACACTGAAGCTTTCTTT. It codes for CASSPGQSYTEAFF.

This chain connects TRBV20-1 to TRBJ2-7; D unclear. The germline V gene encodes CDR1 DFQATT and CDR2 SNEGSKA (reference sequence). Trimming shortened V by 3 bases and J by 6 bases, and 6 bases separated the two germline ends. CDR3 length: 10 amino acids. Written as DNA, the CDR3 is TGCAGTGCTAGGCCCGCCGAGCAGTACTTC. This translates into CSARPAEQYF.

V usage is TRBV4-1 and J usage is TRBJ2-5, with 13 positions matching TRBD2. CDR1 and CDR2 (germline): MGHRA, YSYEKL. The CDR3 is 18 residues long. Trimming cost V 0 bases and J 4 bases; bases outside gene matches: 8. The CDR3, as DNA: TGCGCCAGCAGCCAAGATTCGGGACTAGCGGGATCCTCAGAGACCCAGTACTTC. Residues: CASSQDSGLAGSSETQYF.

The chain uses TRBV5-4 and TRBJ1-1, with a weak D call TRBD1 (5 bases). Trimming cost V 3 bases and J 0 bases, with 12 bases left between them. Germline assignment: CDR1 SGHNT and CDR2 YYREEE (reference sequence). CDR3 size: 15 residues. The CDR3 loop is CASSSTTVMNTEAFF. CDR3 DNA sequence: TGTGCCAGCAGCTCGACGACAGTTATGAACACTGAAGCTTTCTTT.

This clone appeared once. The chain combines TRBV25-1 with TRBJ2-1; 8 nucleotides align to TRBD2. The CDR3 extends over 17 amino acids. The germline gives CDR1 MGHDK, CDR2 SYGVNS. The V segment lost 3 bases and the J segment 2 bases; nucleotides outside the gene matches: 9. CDR3 protein: CASSDKKRERAYNEQFF. CDR3 nucleotide sequence: TGTGCCAGCAGTGATAAGAAGCGGGAGAGGGCCTACAATGAGCAGTTCTTC.

The chain links TRBV5-1 to TRBJ2-7; D possibly uses TRBD1 or TRBD2 (5 bases each). The CDR3 loop spans 15 amino acids. V gave up 0 bases and J gave up 2 bases, with 12 bases separating them. Looked up from germline, CDR1 is SGHRS and CDR2 is YFSETQ. The CDR3: CASSLEWGTPYEQYF. The CDR3 DNA follows: TGCGCCAGCAGCTTGGAATGGGGGACGCCCTACGAGCAGTACTTC. The complete variable domain, with remaining parts taken from reference TRBV5-1 and TRBJ2-7, reads KAGVTQTPRYLIKTRGQQVTLSCSPISGHRSVSWYQQTPGQGLQFLFEYFSETQRNKGNFPGRFSGRQFSNSRSEMNVSTLELGDSALYLCASSLEWGTPYEQYFGPGTRLTVT.